This is a list of T cell receptor beta chains from one sample in a study of CD8 T cells in ankylosing spondylitis. MiXCR, applied by TCRdb to the 5' RACE reads, yields one record per CDR3 protein. Of 200,000 to 250,000 distinct CDR3 sequences listed, roughly a tenth are singletons. The specimen sequenced was blood, either unsorted or a sorted T cell fraction (not recorded which). The receptors derive from a male donor with ankylosing spondylitis or in good health (not recorded which). The CDR3 runs from the conserved cysteine through the conserved F or W. A D gene is named only where the DNA matches it firmly. Part of the rows lack a size; the others show once, few, many or a class for expanded clones.

J gene | D gene | clone size | V gene | CDR3 length | CDR3 protein | CDR3 DNA
TRBJ2-3 | TRBD1 | many | TRBV27 | 14 | CASSKQGDSDTQYF | TGTGCCAGCAGTAAACAGGGGGACTCAGATACGCAGTATTTT
TRBJ1-5 | - | - | TRBV5-1 | 15 | CASSPGDSLTHPQHF | TGCGCCAGCAGCCCGGGGGACTCCCTCACTCACCCCCAGCATTTT
TRBJ1-2 | - | - | TRBV3-1 | 14 | CASSQQKGGYGYTF | TGTGCCAGCAGCCAACAAAAGGGGGGATATGGCTACACCTTC
TRBJ1-2 | - | many | TRBV5-1 | 13 | CASFEGQGYGYTF | TGCGCCAGCTTCGAAGGGCAGGGCTATGGCTACACCTTC
TRBJ2-1 | - | - | TRBV7-8 | 16 | CASSLGRAGSYNEQFF | TGTGCCAGCAGCTTAGGTCGAGCGGGCTCCTACAATGAGCAGTTCTTC
TRBJ2-2 | - | many | TRBV5-1 | 16 | CASSLTSGVNTGELFF | TGCGCCAGCAGCCTAACAAGCGGCGTGAACACCGGGGAGCTGTTTTTT
TRBJ1-1 | TRBD1 | - | TRBV7-2 | 16 | CASSLAAGGLGTEAFF | TGTGCCAGCAGCTTAGCGGCAGGGGGCCTGGGCACTGAAGCTTTCTTT
TRBJ2-3 | TRBD2 | - | TRBV7-2 | 16 | CASSLGSRGGTDTQYF | TGTGCCAGCAGCTTAGGTTCCCGGGGGGGCACAGATACGCAGTATTTT
TRBJ2-1 | - | - | TRBV7-2 | 16 | CASSSGRERPYNEQFF | TGTGCCAGCAGCTCTGGCCGGGAGCGGCCCTACAATGAGCAGTTCTTC
TRBJ2-7 | TRBD1 | few | TRBV5-1 | 15 | CASSLQGSPTYEQYF | TGCGCCAGCAGCCTACAGGGGAGTCCGACCTACGAGCAGTACTTC
TRBJ2-1 | TRBD1 | many | TRBV27 | 12 | CATGTGYNEQFF | TGTGCCACGGGGACAGGGTACAATGAGCAGTTCTTC
TRBJ1-6 | - | - | TRBV7-2 | 13 | CASSFTGLPPLHF | TGTGCCAGCAGCTTCACGGGACTACCGCCCCTCCACTTT
TRBJ2-2 | - | - | TRBV12-3/TRBV12-4 | 16 | CASSLRPGRNTRELLF | TGTGCCAGCAGTCTTCGGCCAGGGCGGAACACCCGGGAGCTGTTATTT
TRBJ1-3 | - | many | TRBV30 | 12 | CAWKGSGNTIYF | TGTGCCTGGAAAGGCTCTGGAAACACCATATATTTT
TRBJ2-3 | TRBD2 | many | TRBV12-3/TRBV12-4 | 14 | CASSSAGAGGTQYF | TGTGCCAGCAGTTCAGCGGGGGCCGGGGGTACGCAGTATTTT
TRBJ2-7 | TRBD2 | many | TRBV20-1 | 15 | CSGELAGGGSYEQYF | TGCAGTGGAGAGCTAGCGGGGGGAGGCTCCTACGAGCAGTACTTC
TRBJ2-1 | TRBD2 | many | TRBV2 | 15 | CASSEGTSGVDEQFF | TGTGCCAGCAGTGAAGGGACTAGCGGGGTGGATGAGCAGTTCTTC
TRBJ2-1 | TRBD2 | many | TRBV5-1 | 16 | CASSLVRRGTYNEQFF | TGCGCCAGCAGCTTGGTTCGGCGGGGGACCTACAATGAGCAGTTCTTC
TRBJ1-5 | - | many | TRBV12-3/TRBV12-4 | 13 | CASTLGFNQPQHF | TGTGCCAGCACTCTGGGATTTAATCAGCCCCAGCATTTT
TRBJ1-1 | - | many | TRBV5-1 | 12 | CASRWGETEAFF | TGCGCCAGCAGGTGGGGAGAAACTGAAGCTTTCTTT
TRBJ2-7 | - | many | TRBV20-1 | 14 | CSAHDRRGTYEQYF | TGCAGTGCTCACGACAGGCGGGGCACCTACGAGCAGTACTTC
TRBJ2-3 | TRBD2 | many | TRBV5-1 | 15 | CASRDTSGVTDTQYF | TGCGCCAGCAGGGATACTAGCGGGGTCACAGATACGCAGTATTTT
TRBJ1-4 | TRBD1 | - | TRBV18 | 16 | CASSPPTGEVGEKLFF | TGTGCCAGCTCACCTCCTACAGGGGAGGTTGGAGAAAAACTGTTTTTT
TRBJ1-6 | - | - | TRBV12-3/TRBV12-4 | 12 | CASTRAGSPLHF | TGTGCCAGCACTAGGGCTGGGTCACCCCTCCACTTT
TRBJ2-5 | - | many | TRBV5-6 | 14 | CASSWTGLRETQYF | TGTGCCAGCAGCTGGACGGGACTTAGAGAGACCCAGTACTTC
TRBJ2-5 | - | many | TRBV7-7 | 13 | CASSSTPGETQYF | TGTGCTAGCAGCTCGACCCCGGGGGAGACCCAGTACTTC
TRBJ1-2 | - | - | TRBV12-3/TRBV12-4 | 15 | CASCPTDRIEHGYTF | TGTGCCAGTTGCCCCACGGATAGAATCGAGCATGGCTACACCTTC
TRBJ2-1 | TRBD1 | many | TRBV10-3 | 16 | CAISESGTATYNEQFF | TGTGCCATCAGTGAGTCCGGGACAGCAACCTACAATGAGCAGTTCTTC
TRBJ2-5 | - | many | TRBV20-1 | 12 | CSAMDGQETQYF | TGCAGTGCCATGGACGGACAAGAGACCCAGTACTTC
TRBJ2-5 | TRBD2 | many | TRBV12-3/TRBV12-4 | 16 | CASSPEAGTLEETQYF | TGTGCCAGCAGTCCTGAAGCGGGGACCCTGGAGGAGACCCAGTACTTC
TRBJ1-5 | - | - | TRBV12-3/TRBV12-4 | 17 | CASSSSKGGFGNQPQHF | TGTGCCAGCAGTTCCTCGAAGGGTGGGTTCGGCAATCAGCCCCAGCATTTT
TRBJ1-1 | TRBD1 | - | TRBV28 | 13 | CAILTGGGPEAFF | TGTGCCATCCTGACAGGGGGCGGGCCTGAAGCTTTCTTT
TRBJ2-7 | - | many | TRBV20-1 | 13 | CSARDRAAYEQYF | TGCAGTGCTAGAGATCGGGCAGCCTACGAGCAGTACTTC
TRBJ2-2 | - | many | TRBV20-1 | 11 | CSASGTGELFF | TGCAGTGCTAGCGGGACCGGGGAGCTGTTTTTT
TRBJ2-5 | - | many | TRBV5-1 | 14 | CASSYGKAGETQYF | TGCGCCAGCAGCTACGGAAAGGCGGGAGAGACCCAGTACTTC
TRBJ2-2 | - | many | TRBV7-2 | 17 | CASSFSSTSLNTGELFF | TGTGCCAGCAGCTTTAGTTCGACCAGTCTTAACACCGGGGAGCTGTTTTTT
TRBJ1-2 | - | many | TRBV5-1 | 13 | CASSLTQGHGYTF | TGCGCCAGCAGCTTGACACAGGGCCATGGCTACACCTTC
TRBJ2-1 | - | many | TRBV6-1 | 15 | CASGKRRSSYNEQFF | TGTGCCAGCGGTAAGCGGCGGAGCTCCTACAATGAGCAGTTCTTC
TRBJ2-1 | - | few | TRBV7-3 | 14 | CASSNPGSVDEQFF | TGTGCCAGCAGTAACCCAGGGTCGGTCGATGAGCAGTTCTTC
TRBJ2-7 | - | few | TRBV5-8 | 12 | CASSRRGLEQYF | TGTGCCAGCAGCCGCCGAGGGCTCGAGCAGTACTTC
TRBJ1-3 | - | many | TRBV10-3 | 17 | CAISDPPQVSSGNTIYF | TGTGCCATCAGTGATCCCCCACAGGTCAGCTCTGGAAACACCATATATTTT
TRBJ1-2 | TRBD1 | - | TRBV12-3/TRBV12-4 | 16 | CASSLATGTGNYGYTF | TGTGCCAGCAGTTTAGCAACCGGGACAGGGAACTATGGCTACACCTTC
TRBJ1-6 | - | many | TRBV12-3/TRBV12-4 | 16 | CASSSGLGGTNSPLHF | TGTGCCAGCAGTTCGGGCTTAGGCGGGACTAATTCACCCCTCCACTTT
TRBJ1-2 | TRBD1 | many | TRBV5-1 | 14 | CASSLERTGENYTF | TGCGCCAGCAGCTTGGAGCGGACAGGGGAGAACTACACCTTC
TRBJ1-3 | TRBD1 | - | TRBV19 | 18 | CATSPVGEGQLSGNTIYF | TGTGCCACTTCCCCGGTCGGAGAGGGACAGCTCTCTGGAAACACCATATATTTT
TRBJ2-7 | TRBD1 | many | TRBV9 | 14 | CASSPGTGPYEQYF | TGTGCCAGCAGCCCCGGGACAGGGCCCTACGAGCAGTACTTC
TRBJ2-3 | - | many | TRBV10-3 | 11 | CAISSTDTQYF | TGTGCCATCAGCTCTACAGATACGCAGTATTTT
TRBJ1-6 | TRBD1 | - | TRBV7-3 | 14 | CASSSGQAGSPLHF | TGTGCCAGCAGCTCCGGACAGGCTGGTTCACCCCTCCACTTT
TRBJ2-3 | TRBD2 | many | TRBV12-3/TRBV12-4 | 17 | CASNSGTSGGATDTQYF | TGTGCCAGCAATTCCGGGACTAGCGGGGGGGCGACAGATACGCAGTATTTT
TRBJ2-7 | TRBD2 | few | TRBV28 | 15 | CASRRELAGAYEQYF | TGTGCCAGCAGGAGGGAACTAGCGGGGGCCTACGAGCAGTACTTC
TRBJ1-1 | - | many | TRBV7-9 | 15 | CASSLGLGTDTEAFF | TGTGCCAGCAGCTTAGGGCTGGGTACGGACACTGAAGCTTTCTTT
TRBJ1-4 | TRBD1 | many | TRBV7-3 | 15 | CASSLTGGPNEKLFF | TGTGCCAGCAGCTTGACAGGGGGCCCTAATGAAAAACTGTTTTTT
TRBJ2-1 | - | - | TRBV14 | 17 | CASSPLMGVSSYNEQFF | TGTGCCAGCAGCCCCTTGATGGGGGTAAGCTCCTACAATGAGCAGTTCTTC
TRBJ2-7 | TRBD2 | many | TRBV12-3/TRBV12-4 | 15 | CASSLVGLVESEQYF | TGTGCCAGCAGTTTAGTTGGACTAGTCGAATCCGAGCAGTACTTC
TRBJ2-3 | - | - | TRBV5-1 | 15 | CASSLEILEGDTQYF | TGCGCCAGCAGCCTGGAGATATTAGAGGGAGATACGCAGTATTTT
TRBJ1-2 | TRBD1 | - | TRBV10-3 | 13 | CAFSRTGSDGYTF | TGTGCCTTCAGTCGGACAGGGAGCGACGGCTACACCTTC
TRBJ2-7 | TRBD1 | many | TRBV12-3/TRBV12-4 | 15 | CASSPPRDRAHEQYF | TGTGCCAGCAGTCCCCCGCGGGACAGGGCTCACGAGCAGTACTTC